The 14 T cell receptor beta chains given below trace back to one sample, sequenced in a study of neurological immune-mediated disorders. TCRdb reprocessed the 5' RACE reads via MiXCR and lists one record per CDR3 protein. In the table there are roughly 57,000 distinct CDR3 sequences, around 24% of which are singletons. Specified time point: technical triplicate 2. The sequenced material came from PBMCs. Source of these receptors: a man aged 60 to 75 with HTLV-1-associated myelopathy (HAM/TSP).

This clonotype has a handful of counts. This chain uses TRBV5-1 with TRBJ2-7; D unresolved. The V and J ends lost 0 bases and 0 bases respectively, with 13 bases between them. Germline V CDR1 and CDR2: SGHRS, YFSETQ. The CDR3 length is 16 residues. The CDR3 DNA reads as TGCGCCAGCAGCTTGGTTCGAAGCAGGAGCTCCTACGAGCAGTACTTC. It encodes CASSLVRSRSSYEQYF. The complete variable domain, with remaining parts taken from reference TRBV5-1 and TRBJ2-7, reads KAGVTQTPRYLIKTRGQQVTLSCSPISGHRSVSWYQQTPGQGLQFLFEYFSETQRNKGNFPGRFSGRQFSNSRSEMNVSTLELGDSALYLCASSLVRSRSSYEQYFGPGTRLTVT.

This clonotype was recorded a few times. V is TRBV3-1 and J is TRBJ1-6, with D unclear. From germline, CDR1 is LGHDT and CDR2 YNNKEL (reference sequence). V gave up 5 bases and J gave up 6 bases, with 11 bases separating them. This CDR3 spans 14 amino acids. CDR3 coding DNA: TGTGCCAGCAGCGTCCGAAGTCTTAATTCACCCCTCCACTTT. Its translation: CASSVRSLNSPLHF.

This clonotype was detected many times. The V gene is TRBV27, the J gene TRBJ1-1, with D hard to call. The CDR3 loop spans 14 amino acids. V lost 8 bases to trimming and J lost 3 bases, with 16 bases between them. Germline CDR1 is MNHEY and CDR2 is SMNVEV (reference sequence). The CDR3 DNA reads TGTGCCAGCCCCCGAGGGCCGCAAGACACTGAAGCTTTCTTT. It codes for CASPRGPQDTEAFF.

This clonotype has ten or more counts. The rearrangement joins TRBV7-3 to TRBJ2-7; the D is unclear. V was clipped by 4 bases and J by 4 bases, with 17 bases between them. CDR1 and CDR2 (germline): SGHTA, FQGTGA. The CDR3 loop spans 15 amino acids. The CDR3 bases are TGTGCCAGCAGCTCAGGTTCGGGCCCCGAATACGAGCAGTACTTC. The encoded protein is CASSSGSGPEYEQYF.

The V and J genes are TRBV6-5 and TRBJ2-3; 9 nucleotides agree with TRBD1. CDR1 and CDR2 (germline): MNHEY, SVGAGI. Losses at the gene ends were 0 bases for V and 3 bases for J; bases not matched to a gene: 1. CDR3 length equals 15 residues. For the CDR3, the DNA is TGTGCCAGCAGTTACTCGGGGACAGGGACAGATACGCAGTATTTT. Protein product: CASSYSGTGTDTQYF.

This clonotype was recorded many times. The chain couples TRBV15 to TRBJ2-1; D uncertain. With 4 bases removed from V and 0 bases from J, the gap between germline ends came to 10 bases. Germline V gene lookup returns CDR1 LNHNV and CDR2 YYDKDF (reference sequence). The CDR3 has 15 amino acids. CDR3 loop: CATSIQRSSYNEQFF. CDR3 in DNA: TGTGCCACCAGCATCCAACGGAGCTCCTACAATGAGCAGTTCTTC. The full variable domain, completed using reference TRBV15 and TRBJ2-1, is DAMVIQNPRYQVTQFGKPVTLSCSQTLNHNVMYWYQQKSSQAPKLLFHYYDKDFNNEADTPDNFQSRRPNTSFCFLDIRSPGLGDTAMYLCATSIQRSSYNEQFFGPGTRLTVL.

There are many counts of this clonotype. The rearrangement joins TRBV4-2 to TRBJ2-7, with 7 bases fitting TRBD2. Unmatched junction bases numbered 6, after V lost 1 base and J lost 0 bases. This CDR3 is 16 amino acids long. Germline values: CDR1 LGHNA, CDR2 YNFKEQ. CDR3 region: CASSQVPREASYEQYF. In DNA form, the CDR3 reads TGTGCCAGCAGCCAAGTCCCCCGGGAGGCCTCCTACGAGCAGTACTTC.

The chain recombines TRBV4-2 with TRBJ2-1, with 11 bases identical to TRBD2. The CDR3 runs to 16 residues. Germline V CDR1 and CDR2: LGHNA, YNFKEQ. The trim removed 1 base at V and 3 bases at J, leaving 2 bases unmatched. The CDR3 sequence is CASSQAGTSGYNEQFF. The CDR3 region has the DNA TGTGCCAGCAGCCAAGCCGGGACTAGCGGCTACAATGAGCAGTTCTTC.

This clonotype was detected ten times or more. Here the CDR3 reads CASGRTNYGYTF. CDR3 sequence (DNA): TGTGCCAGCGGTAGAACTAACTATGGCTACACCTTC. V gene TRBV5-6 combines with J gene TRBJ1-2; D uncertain. There are 12 residues in the CDR3. From germline, CDR1 is SGHDT and CDR2 YYEEEE. Trimming took off 7 bases at V and 0 bases at J, with 7 bases between the two ends.

The V call is TRBV4-1, the J call TRBJ1-6; no firm D call. Germline CDR1 reads MGHRA; CDR2 reads YSYEKL. V lost 0 bases and J lost 7, with 10 bases in between. There are 15 residues in the CDR3. CDR3 DNA: TGCGCCAGCAGCCAAGAACAACGGCCAAATTCACCCCTCCACTTT. This sequence encodes CASSQEQRPNSPLHF.

The chain joins TRBV4-2 to TRBJ2-7; 7 nucleotides line up with TRBD1. The junction had 19 bases not matched to a gene; V was cut back by 2 bases and J by 6 bases. This CDR3 is 18 amino acids long. CDR1 LGHNA and CDR2 YNFKEQ come from the germline V gene. The CDR3, as DNA: TGTGCCAGCAGCCAATTGACAGGGTCCAAGCCCGATACCACCGAGCAGTACTTC. The encoded protein is CASSQLTGSKPDTTEQYF.

The CDR3 bases are TGTGCCAGCAGCTTTGGCGCCTACGAGCAGTACTTC. Its protein product is CASSFGAYEQYF. The V and J genes are TRBV7-9 and TRBJ2-7, with no clear D. V was pared by 3 bases and J by 2 bases, with 5 bases between. The CDR3 length is 12 residues. Looked up from germline, CDR1 is SEHNR and CDR2 is FQNEAQ (reference sequence).

This clonotype was seen many times. J is TRBJ1-4 and V is TRBV5-1; TRBD1 agrees at 8 bases. This CDR3 region has 14 residues. Germline loops: CDR1 SGHRS, CDR2 YFSETQ. V dropped 3 bases and J dropped 6; count of bases not matched to a gene: 4. CDR3 in DNA: TGCGCCAGCAGCTCGGGACAGGACTATGAAAAACTGTTTTTT. Translation gives CASSSGQDYEKLFF.

This clonotype was observed many times. The chain uses TRBV12-3 or TRBV12-4 and TRBJ1-2; a weak D match, TRBD1 (6 bases). The V end lost 6 bases, the J end lost 4 bases, and 15 bases lay between the germline ends. The CDR3 loop spans 14 amino acids. CDR3 DNA sequence: TGTGCCAGCAGCGAACGGGGGGCGGCCTATGGCTACACCTTC. Translation: CASSERGAAYGYTF.